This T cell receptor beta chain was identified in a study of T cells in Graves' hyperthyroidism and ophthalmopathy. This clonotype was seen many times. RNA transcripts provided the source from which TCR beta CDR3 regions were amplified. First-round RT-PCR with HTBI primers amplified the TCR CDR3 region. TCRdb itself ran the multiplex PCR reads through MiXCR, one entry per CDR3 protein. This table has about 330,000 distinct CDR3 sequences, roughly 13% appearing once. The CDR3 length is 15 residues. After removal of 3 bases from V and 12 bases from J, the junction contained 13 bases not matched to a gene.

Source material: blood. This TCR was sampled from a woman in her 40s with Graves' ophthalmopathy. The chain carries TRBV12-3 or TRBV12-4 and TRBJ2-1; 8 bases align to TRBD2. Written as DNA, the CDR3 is TGTGCCAGCAGTTTCGGAGGCGGGGGGCAGGGCGGGCAGTTCTTC. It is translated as CASSFGGGGQGGQFF.